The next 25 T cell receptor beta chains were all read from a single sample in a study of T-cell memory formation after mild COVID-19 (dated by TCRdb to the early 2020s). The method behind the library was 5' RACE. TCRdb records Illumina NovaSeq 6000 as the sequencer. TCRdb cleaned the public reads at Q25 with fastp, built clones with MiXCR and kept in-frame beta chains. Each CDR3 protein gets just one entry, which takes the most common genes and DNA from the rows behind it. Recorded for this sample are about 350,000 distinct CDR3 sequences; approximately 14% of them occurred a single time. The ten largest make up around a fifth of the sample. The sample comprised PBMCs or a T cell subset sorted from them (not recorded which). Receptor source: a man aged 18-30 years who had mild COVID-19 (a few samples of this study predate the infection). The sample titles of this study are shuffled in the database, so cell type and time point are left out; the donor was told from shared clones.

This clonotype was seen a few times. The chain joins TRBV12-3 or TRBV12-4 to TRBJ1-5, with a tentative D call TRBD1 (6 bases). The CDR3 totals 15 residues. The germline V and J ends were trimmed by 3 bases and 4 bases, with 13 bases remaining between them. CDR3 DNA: TGTGCCAGCAGTTTGGACAGAGGGAGGAATCAGCCCCAGCATTTT. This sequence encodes CASSLDRGRNQPQHF.

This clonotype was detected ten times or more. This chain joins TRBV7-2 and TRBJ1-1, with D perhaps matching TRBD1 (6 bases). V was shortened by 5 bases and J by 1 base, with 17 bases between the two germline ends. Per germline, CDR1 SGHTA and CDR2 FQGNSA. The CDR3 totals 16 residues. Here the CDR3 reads CASSAAREDRNTEAFF. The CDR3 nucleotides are TGTGCCAGCAGCGCAGCAAGGGAGGACAGGAACACTGAAGCTTTCTTT.

CDR3 protein: CASSSQDGGRETQYF. CDR3 coding DNA: TGTGCCAGCAGTTCCCAGGACGGGGGACGAGAGACCCAGTACTTC. The chain employs TRBV12-3 or TRBV12-4 and TRBJ2-5, with D perhaps matching TRBD2 (6 bases). The V and J ends lost 4 bases and 4 bases respectively, with 16 bases between them. The CDR3 length is 15 residues.

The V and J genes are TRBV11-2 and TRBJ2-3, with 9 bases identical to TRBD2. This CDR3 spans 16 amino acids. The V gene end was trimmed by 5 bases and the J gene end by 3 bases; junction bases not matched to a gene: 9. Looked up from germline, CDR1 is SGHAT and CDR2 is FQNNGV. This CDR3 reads CASSDRGLARTDTQYF. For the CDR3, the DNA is TGTGCCAGCAGCGATAGGGGACTAGCTAGGACAGATACGCAGTATTTT.

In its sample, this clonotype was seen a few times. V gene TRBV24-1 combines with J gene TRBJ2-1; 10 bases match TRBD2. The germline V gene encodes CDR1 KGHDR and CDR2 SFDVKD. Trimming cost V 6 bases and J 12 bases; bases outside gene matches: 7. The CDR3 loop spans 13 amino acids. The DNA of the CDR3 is TGTGCCACCAGTCAAGTAGCGGGGGGCGGGCAGTTCTTC. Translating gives CATSQVAGGGQFF.

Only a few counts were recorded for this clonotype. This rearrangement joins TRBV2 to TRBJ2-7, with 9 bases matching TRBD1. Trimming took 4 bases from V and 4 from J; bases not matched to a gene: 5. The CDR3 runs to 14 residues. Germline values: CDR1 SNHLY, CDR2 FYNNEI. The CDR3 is CASSAGQGEYEQYF. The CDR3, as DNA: TGTGCCAGCAGTGCGGGACAGGGCGAGTACGAGCAGTACTTC. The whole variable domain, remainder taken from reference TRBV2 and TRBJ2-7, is EPEVTQTPSHQVTQMGQEVILRCVPISNHLYFYWYRQILGQKVEFLVSFYNNEISEKSEIFDDQFSVERPDGSNFTLKIRSTKLEDSAMYFCASSAGQGEYEQYFGPGTRLTVT.

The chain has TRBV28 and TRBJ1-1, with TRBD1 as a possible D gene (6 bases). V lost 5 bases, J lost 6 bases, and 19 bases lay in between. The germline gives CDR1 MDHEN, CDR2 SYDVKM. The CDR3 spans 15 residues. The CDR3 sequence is CASSGFGGRLPEAFF. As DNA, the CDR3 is TGTGCCAGCAGTGGGTTCGGGGGCCGGCTCCCTGAAGCTTTCTTT.

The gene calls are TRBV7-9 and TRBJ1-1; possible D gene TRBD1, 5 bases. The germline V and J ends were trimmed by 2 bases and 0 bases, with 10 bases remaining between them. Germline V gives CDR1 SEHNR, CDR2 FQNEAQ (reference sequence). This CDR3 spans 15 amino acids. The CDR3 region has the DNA TGTGCCAGCAGCTTATTGGGGACCATGAACACTGAAGCTTTCTTT. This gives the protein CASSLLGTMNTEAFF.

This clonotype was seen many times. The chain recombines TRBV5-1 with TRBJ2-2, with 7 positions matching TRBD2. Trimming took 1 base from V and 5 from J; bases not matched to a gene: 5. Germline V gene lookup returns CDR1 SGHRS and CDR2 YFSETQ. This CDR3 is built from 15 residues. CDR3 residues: CASSLSSSGTGELFF. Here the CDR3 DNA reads TGCGCCAGCAGCTTGTCCTCTAGCGGTACCGGGGAGCTGTTTTTT.

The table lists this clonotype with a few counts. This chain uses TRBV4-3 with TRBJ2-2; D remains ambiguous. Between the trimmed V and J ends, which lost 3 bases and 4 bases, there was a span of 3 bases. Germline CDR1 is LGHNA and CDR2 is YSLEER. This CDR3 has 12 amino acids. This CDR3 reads CASSQATGELFF. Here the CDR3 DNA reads TGCGCCAGCAGCCAGGCCACCGGGGAGCTGTTTTTT.

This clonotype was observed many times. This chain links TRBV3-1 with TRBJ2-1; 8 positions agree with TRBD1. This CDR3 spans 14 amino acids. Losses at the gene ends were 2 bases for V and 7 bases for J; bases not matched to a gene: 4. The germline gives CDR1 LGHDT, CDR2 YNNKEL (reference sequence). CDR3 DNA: TGTGCCAGCAGCCAAACAGGGGGATGGAATGAGCAGTTCTTC. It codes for CASSQTGGWNEQFF.

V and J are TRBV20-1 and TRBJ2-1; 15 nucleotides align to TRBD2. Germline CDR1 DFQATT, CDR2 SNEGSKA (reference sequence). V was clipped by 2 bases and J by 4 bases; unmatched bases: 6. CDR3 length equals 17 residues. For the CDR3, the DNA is TGCAGTGCTAGACCCCGGACTAGCGGGGGGGAGTACAATGAGCAGTTCTTC. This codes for CSARPRTSGGEYNEQFF.

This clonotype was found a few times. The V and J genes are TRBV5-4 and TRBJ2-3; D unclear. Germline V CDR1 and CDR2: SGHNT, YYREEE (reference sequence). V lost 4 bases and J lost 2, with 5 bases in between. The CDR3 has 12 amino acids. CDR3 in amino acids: CASSANTDTQYF. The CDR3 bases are TGTGCCAGCAGCGCAAACACAGATACGCAGTATTTT.

The CDR3 coding sequence is TGCGCCAGCAGCCAAGATACTCGACTAGCGGGGGGCTACAATGAGCAGTTCTTC. Protein: CASSQDTRLAGGYNEQFF. V gene TRBV4-3 combines with J gene TRBJ2-1; 13 positions agree with TRBD2. J gave up 3 bases and V 0 bases, and 5 bases lay outside the gene matches. This CDR3 has 18 residues. Germline values: CDR1 LGHNA, CDR2 YSLEER.

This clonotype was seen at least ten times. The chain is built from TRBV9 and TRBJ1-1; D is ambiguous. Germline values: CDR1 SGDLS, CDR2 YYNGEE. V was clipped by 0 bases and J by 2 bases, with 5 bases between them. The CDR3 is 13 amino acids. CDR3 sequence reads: CASSVGPNTEAFF. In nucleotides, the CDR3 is TGTGCCAGCAGCGTAGGGCCCAACACTGAAGCTTTCTTT.

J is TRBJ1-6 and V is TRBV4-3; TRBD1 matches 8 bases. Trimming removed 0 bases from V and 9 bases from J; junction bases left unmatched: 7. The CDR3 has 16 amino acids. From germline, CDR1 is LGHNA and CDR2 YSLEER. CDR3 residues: CASSQEGAGGGSPLHF. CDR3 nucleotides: TGCGCCAGCAGCCAAGAGGGTGCAGGGGGCGGTTCACCCCTCCACTTT.

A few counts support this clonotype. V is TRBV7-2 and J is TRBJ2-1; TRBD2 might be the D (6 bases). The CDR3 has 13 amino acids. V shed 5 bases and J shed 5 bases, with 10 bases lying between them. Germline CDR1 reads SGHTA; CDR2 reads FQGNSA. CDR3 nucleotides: TGTGCCAGCAGCCCGGCGGGGCACAATGAGCAGTTCTTC. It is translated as CASSPAGHNEQFF. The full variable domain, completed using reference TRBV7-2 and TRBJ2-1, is GAGVSQSPSNKVTEKGKDVELRCDPISGHTALYWYRQSLGQGLEFLIYFQGNSAPDKSGLPSDRFSAERTGGSVSTLTIQRTQQEDSAVYLCASSPAGHNEQFFGPGTRLTVL.

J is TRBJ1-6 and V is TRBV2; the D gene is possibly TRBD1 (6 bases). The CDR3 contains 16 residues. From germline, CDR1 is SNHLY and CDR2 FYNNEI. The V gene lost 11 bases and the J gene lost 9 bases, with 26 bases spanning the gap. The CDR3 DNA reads TGTGCCTTGACGAGGACAGTTCCCCTTGAGGGTTCACCCCTCCACTTT. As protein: CALTRTVPLEGSPLHF.

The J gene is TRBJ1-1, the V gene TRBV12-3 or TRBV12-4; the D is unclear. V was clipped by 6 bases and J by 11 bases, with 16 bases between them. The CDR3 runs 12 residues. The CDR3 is CASSPRASPAFF. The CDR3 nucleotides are TGTGCCAGCAGCCCCCGGGCATCTCCGGCTTTCTTT.

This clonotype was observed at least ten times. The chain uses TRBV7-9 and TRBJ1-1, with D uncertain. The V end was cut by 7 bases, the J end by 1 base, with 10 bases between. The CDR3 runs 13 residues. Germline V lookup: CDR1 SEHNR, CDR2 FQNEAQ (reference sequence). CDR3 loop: CASIKQPNTEAFF. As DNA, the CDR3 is TGTGCCAGCATTAAACAGCCGAACACTGAAGCTTTCTTT.

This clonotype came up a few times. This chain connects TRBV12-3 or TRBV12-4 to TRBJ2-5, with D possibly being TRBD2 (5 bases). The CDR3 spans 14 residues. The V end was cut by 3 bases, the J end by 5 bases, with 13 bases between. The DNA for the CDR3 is TGTGCCAGCAGTTTGAGGGTCTCAGTGGAGACCCAGTACTTC. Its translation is CASSLRVSVETQYF.

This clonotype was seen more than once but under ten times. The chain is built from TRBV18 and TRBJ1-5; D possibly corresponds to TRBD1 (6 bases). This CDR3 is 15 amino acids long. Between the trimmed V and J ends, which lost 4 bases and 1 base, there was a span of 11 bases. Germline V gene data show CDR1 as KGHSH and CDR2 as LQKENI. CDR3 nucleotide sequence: TGTGCCAGCTCACAACAGGGAGACAGCAATCAGCCCCAGCATTTT. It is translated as CASSQQGDSNQPQHF.

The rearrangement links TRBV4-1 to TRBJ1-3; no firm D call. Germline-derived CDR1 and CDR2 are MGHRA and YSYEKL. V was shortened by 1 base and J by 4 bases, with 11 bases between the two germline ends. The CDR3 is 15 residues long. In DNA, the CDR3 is TGCGCCAGCAGCCAAGGTCCCGTTGGCGGAAACACCATATATTTT. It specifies CASSQGPVGGNTIYF.

CDR3 in DNA: TGTGCCAGCAACCGGGACATTACCCTTGAAGCTTTCTTT. Translated, it gives CASNRDITLEAFF. The rearrangement joins TRBV7-9 to TRBJ1-1, with a weak D call TRBD1 (6 bases). Germline CDR1 SEHNR, CDR2 FQNEAQ (reference sequence). The germline V and J ends were trimmed by 7 bases and 7 bases, with 16 bases remaining between them. CDR3 length: 13 amino acids.

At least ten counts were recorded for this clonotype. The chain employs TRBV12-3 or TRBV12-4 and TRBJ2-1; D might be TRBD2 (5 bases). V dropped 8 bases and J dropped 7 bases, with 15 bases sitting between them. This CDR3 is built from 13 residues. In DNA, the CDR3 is TGTGCCAGCGTGAGGGCCATGCGAAATGAGCAGTTCTTC. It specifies CASVRAMRNEQFF.